Sequencing of this T cell receptor beta chain was carried out in a study of T cell repertoires in cytomegalovirus infection. Broader study findings: The cumulative frequency of public TCR beta families distinguished individuals who carried CMV together with the relevant HLA. The response measured ex vivo was dominated by TCR beta clonotypes (HLA-C-restricted and CMV-specific).

Via MiXCR, TCRdb re-called the reads, giving one row per CDR3 protein. The sample consists of about 400,000 distinct CDR3 sequences, around 18% of them appearing once. The CDR3 has 17 amino acids. Trimming shortened V by 7 bases and J by 0 bases, and 16 bases separated the two germline ends. CDR1 MDHEN and CDR2 SYDVKM come from the germline V gene. Concerning this clonotype itself: Its cognate antigen is unknown.

The TCR originated in a human donor in good health (CMV status not recorded). Some clones in this sample may be carry-over from other donors' samples. The chain combines TRBV28 with TRBJ2-6; D gene ambiguous. The source material was PBMCs. In nucleotides, the CDR3 is TGTGCCAGCACCGCCCCCGGTAGGCACTCTGGGGCCAACGTCCTGACTTTC. Amino acid sequence: CASTAPGRHSGANVLTF.